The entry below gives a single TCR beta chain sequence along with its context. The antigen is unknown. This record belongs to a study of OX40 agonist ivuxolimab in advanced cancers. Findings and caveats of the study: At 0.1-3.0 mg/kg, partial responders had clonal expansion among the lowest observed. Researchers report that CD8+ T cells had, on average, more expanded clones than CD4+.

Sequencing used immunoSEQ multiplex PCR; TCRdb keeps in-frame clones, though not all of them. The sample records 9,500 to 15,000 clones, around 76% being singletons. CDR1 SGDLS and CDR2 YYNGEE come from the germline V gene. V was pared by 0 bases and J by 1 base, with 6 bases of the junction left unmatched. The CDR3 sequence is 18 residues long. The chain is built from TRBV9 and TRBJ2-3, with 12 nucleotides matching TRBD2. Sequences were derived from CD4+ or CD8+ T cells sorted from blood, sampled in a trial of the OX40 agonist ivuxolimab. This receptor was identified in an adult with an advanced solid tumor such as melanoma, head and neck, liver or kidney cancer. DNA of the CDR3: TGTGCCAGCAGCGTAGTCCTAGCGGGAGGGCCCGGCACAGATACGCAGTATTTT. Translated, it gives CASSVVLAGGPGTDTQYF.